These 2 T cell receptor beta chains share one sample of origin, sequenced in a study of regulatory T cells in long-lasting Graves disease (dated by TCRdb to 2020 to 2022). Receptor libraries were prepared by multiplex PCR. Sequencing was performed on an Illumina HiSeq 4000. CDR3 regions were amplified by Arm-PCR with iRepertoire HTBI primers to construct TCR beta libraries. Using fastp at Q25 and MiXCR, TCRdb reprocessed the public reads and kept productive beta chains. Each entry merges the rows of one CDR3 protein and shows their most common DNA and genes. The sample records roughly 410,000 distinct CDR3 sequences, over 12% of which are singletons. In total, the top ten clones hold about 8.2% of the sample. Taken with the paper, the label for time point translates to: newly diagnosed GD, antithyroid drugs for less than 3 months. For both TCR sequencing and RNA sequencing, RNA was extracted from PBMCs using TRIzol.

These data were also filed under a second study, of T cells in Graves' hyperthyroidism and ophthalmopathy.

This material consisted of peripheral blood mononuclear cells (PBMCs), taken at new diagnosis, from a patient treated with antithyroid drugs. The receptors originated from a woman aged 40 to 49 with Graves disease. Donor details come from another sample of the same person, matched by shared clones.

This clonotype was detected many times. The chain couples TRBV12-5 to TRBJ2-1, with D possibly TRBD2 on 6 matching bases. Germline lookup yields CDR1 LGHNT and CDR2 FRNRAP. The germline V and J ends were trimmed by 4 bases and 3 bases, with 10 bases remaining between them. The CDR3 contains 14 residues. As DNA, the CDR3 is TGTGCTAGTGGTTCCGCGGACTACTACAATGAGCAGTTCTTC. Translated, it gives CASGSADYYNEQFF.

V is TRBV7-9 and J is TRBJ1-6; no definite D call. V dropped 2 bases and J dropped 9 bases, with 8 bases sitting between them. Germline CDR1 reads SEHNR; CDR2 reads FQNEAQ (reference sequence). The CDR3 runs to 13 residues. The CDR3 reads CASSLLSFSPLHF. The CDR3 nucleotides read TGTGCCAGCAGCTTACTTTCATTTTCACCCCTCCACTTT.